This passage covers 18 T cell receptor beta chains from one sample sequenced in a study of cytomegalovirus exposure and HLA in healthy donors. It was with 60 Vbeta and 13 Jbeta primers that the PCR ran. Generated by immunoSEQ multiplex PCR, the TCRdb table keeps only in-frame clones and is missing some. The sample comprises roughly 190,000 clones, more than 60% of which are singletons, and 3.1% rests with the top ten. What was sequenced was PBMCs. Source of these receptors: a female donor in good health and CMV-seronegative.

V usage is TRBV28 and J usage is TRBJ1-3; maybe TRBD1 (6 bases). Germline CDR1 is MDHEN and CDR2 is SYDVKM. V lost 1 base and J 7 bases, leaving 11 bases between the germline ends. The CDR3 loop spans 14 amino acids. Here the CDR3 reads CASSLSYQGNTIYF. In DNA, the CDR3 is TGTGCCAGCAGTTTATCATATCAGGGGAACACCATATATTTT.

The chain couples TRBV28 to TRBJ2-2; 10 bases are shared with TRBD1. The CDR3 has 16 amino acids. V lost 6 bases, J lost 7 bases, and 11 bases stayed unmatched. CDR1 and CDR2 from the germline V gene are MDHEN and SYDVKM. CDR3 sequence reads: CASSLGTGEFSGELFF. The CDR3 bases are TGTGCCAGCAGCCTCGGGACAGGGGAATTTAGCGGGGAGCTGTTTTTT.

The V and J genes are TRBV5-4 and TRBJ2-5; 7 bases are a match to TRBD1. CDR3 length: 13 residues. The V gene end was trimmed by 4 bases and the J gene end by 5 bases; junction bases not matched to a gene: 5. From germline, CDR1 is SGHNT and CDR2 YYREEE (reference sequence). CDR3 nucleotide sequence: TGTGCCAGCAGCCGGGACAGCAGGGAGACCCAGTACTTC. Translated, it gives CASSRDSRETQYF.

This clone was counted a few times. This chain links TRBV2 with TRBJ1-1; 7 positions agree with TRBD1. Germline V gene data show CDR1 as SNHLY and CDR2 as FYNNEI. This CDR3 has 16 residues. Trimming cost V 8 bases and J 0 bases; bases outside gene matches: 12. CDR3: CASRPGGRRLNTEAFF. CDR3 coding DNA: TGTGCCAGCCGACCAGGGGGTCGGAGGTTGAACACTGAAGCTTTCTTT.

The V gene is TRBV14, the J gene TRBJ2-4; D call uncertain. Trimming shortened V by 4 bases and J by 0 bases, and 10 bases separated the two germline ends. The CDR3 runs 15 residues. Germline V gene data show CDR1 as SGHDN and CDR2 as FVKESK. CDR3 residues: CASSPFFLAKNIQYF. The CDR3 coding sequence is TGTGCCAGCAGCCCCTTTTTCTTAGCCAAAAACATTCAGTACTTC.

The gene calls are TRBV5-1 and TRBJ1-2; D possibly corresponds to TRBD1 (6 bases). V was clipped by 1 base and J by 3 bases, with 13 bases between them. Germline V gene lookup returns CDR1 SGHRS and CDR2 YFSETQ. The CDR3 has 15 residues. The CDR3 is CASSLLHPGDYGYTF. Here the CDR3 DNA reads TGCGCCAGCAGCTTGCTGCACCCAGGGGACTATGGCTACACCTTC.

V and J are TRBV5-6 and TRBJ1-1; possibly TRBD1 for D (5 bases). The CDR3 totals 12 residues. V gave up 4 bases and J gave up 3 bases, with 7 bases separating them. In germline, CDR1 is SGHDT, CDR2 YYEEEE. CDR3 loop: CASSGGDTEAFF. The CDR3 nucleotides are TGTGCCAGCAGCGGAGGGGACACTGAAGCTTTCTTT.

V is TRBV19 and J is TRBJ2-2; 10 bases agree with TRBD2. Unmatched junction bases numbered 7, after V lost 4 bases and J lost 5 bases. In germline, CDR1 is LNHDA, CDR2 SQIVND (reference sequence). This CDR3 spans 16 amino acids. CDR3 residues: CASSTSGSSRTGELFF. For the CDR3, the DNA is TGTGCCAGTAGTACTAGCGGGAGTAGTAGAACCGGGGAGCTGTTTTTT.

The rearrangement joins TRBV7-8 to TRBJ2-3; perhaps TRBD1 as D (6 bases). The CDR3 has 16 residues. Germline CDR1 reads SGHVS; CDR2 reads FQNEAQ. V was shortened by 4 bases and J by 0 bases, with 14 bases between the two germline ends. The CDR3 region has the DNA TGTGCCAGCAGCTCCAACGCCGGGACAAGCACAGATACGCAGTATTTT. Translating gives CASSSNAGTSTDTQYF. The full variable domain, rest sourced from reference TRBV7-8 and TRBJ2-3, is GAGVSQSPRYKVAKRGQDVALRCDPISGHVSLFWYQQALGQGPEFLTYFQNEAQLDKSGLPSDRFFAERPEGSVSTLKIQRTQQEDSAVYLCASSSNAGTSTDTQYFGPGTRLTVL.

In its sample, this clone was seen a few times. This rearrangement joins TRBV25-1 to TRBJ1-6; a weak D match, TRBD1 (5 bases). V lost 3 bases and J lost 9, with 12 bases in between. The CDR3 runs to 14 residues. The V gene's germline CDR1 is MGHDK and CDR2 SYGVNS. In DNA, the CDR3 is TGTGCCAGCAGTGATGGTGGGAGGGGTTCACCCCTCCACTTT. This codes for CASSDGGRGSPLHF.

The V and J genes are TRBV19 and TRBJ2-7; D is uncertain. From germline, CDR1 is LNHDA and CDR2 SQIVND (reference sequence). V gave up 0 bases and J gave up 1 base, with 7 bases separating them. The CDR3 consists of 14 residues. The CDR3 spells CASSIDATSYEQYF. DNA for the CDR3: TGTGCCAGTAGTATAGATGCAACATCCTACGAGCAGTACTTC.

The V and J genes are TRBV7-8 and TRBJ2-1; 8 bases agree with TRBD2. Looked up from germline, CDR1 is SGHVS and CDR2 is FQNEAQ. The CDR3 is made up of 15 amino acids. The ends lost 5 bases at V and 0 bases at J; junction bases unmatched: 3. CDR3 nucleotides: TGTGCCAGCAGCGCGGGGGGTTCCTCCTACAATGAGCAGTTCTTC. Translation: CASSAGGSSYNEQFF.

V usage is TRBV27 and J usage is TRBJ1-2, with 12 positions matching TRBD1. V shed 8 bases and J 6 bases; nucleotides not matched to a gene: 4. Germline V gene data show CDR1 as MNHEY and CDR2 as SMNVEV (reference sequence). This CDR3 spans 13 amino acids. CDR3 protein: CASGTGGLDGYTF. In DNA form, the CDR3 reads TGTGCCAGCGGGACAGGGGGCCTGGATGGCTACACCTTC.

This clone was observed a handful of times. This chain uses TRBV7-9 with TRBJ1-5, with a possible D match to TRBD1 (6 bases). This CDR3 region has 15 residues. Germline values: CDR1 SEHNR, CDR2 FQNEAQ (reference sequence). Trimming removed 5 bases at V and 1 base at J, with 12 bases between. The CDR3 protein is CASSTGMGSNQPQHF. CDR3 sequence (DNA): TGTGCCAGCAGCACAGGGATGGGAAGCAATCAGCCCCAGCATTTT.

The rearrangement joins TRBV2 to TRBJ2-5; D is perhaps TRBD1 (6 bases). The ends were cut back, 6 bases at V and 5 bases at J, with 16 bases in the middle. Germline V CDR1 and CDR2: SNHLY, FYNNEI. This CDR3 spans 14 amino acids. The CDR3 region is CASSVLGQGETQYF. The CDR3 DNA is TGTGCCAGCAGCGTACTGGGGCAGGGGGAGACCCAGTACTTC. The full variable domain, in which reference TRBV2 and TRBJ2-5 provide the parts outside the CDR3, is EPEVTQTPSHQVTQMGQEVILRCVPISNHLYFYWYRQILGQKVEFLVSFYNNEISEKSEIFDDQFSVERPDGSNFTLKIRSTKLEDSAMYFCASSVLGQGETQYFGPGTRLLVL.

This rearrangement joins TRBV5-6 to TRBJ2-1; TRBD1 aligns across 8 bases. The V and J ends lost 4 bases and 6 bases, in that order; junction bases with no gene match: 9. The CDR3 is 15 amino acids. The germline CDR1 and CDR2 sequences are SGHDT and YYEEEE. In DNA form, the CDR3 reads TGTGCCAGCAGCCAGGGGGCGATCGTTTTCAATGAGCAGTTCTTC. It codes for CASSQGAIVFNEQFF. The variable domain in full, with the rest retrieved from reference TRBV5-6 and TRBJ2-1, is DAGVTQSPTHLIKTRGQQVTLRCSPKSGHDTVSWYQQALGQGPQFIFQYYEEEERQRGNFPDRFSGHQFPNYSSELNVNALLLGDSALYLCASSQGAIVFNEQFFGPGTRLTVL.

V gene TRBV29-1 combines with J gene TRBJ2-5, with D possibly matching TRBD2 (6 bases). This CDR3 contains 14 residues. Trimming took 3 bases from V and 4 from J, leaving 15 bases between them. Germline lookup yields CDR1 SQVTM and CDR2 ANQGSEA. The DNA for the CDR3 is TGCAGCGTTGACTCGGGAGCGCGATTAGAGACCCAGTACTTC. Translated, it gives CSVDSGARLETQYF.

This chain links TRBV19 with TRBJ1-3; TRBD1 might be the D (6 bases). The CDR3 sequence is 13 residues long. CDR1 is LNHDA, CDR2 SQIVND, per germline (reference sequence). The V gene lost 6 bases and the J gene lost 5 bases, with 11 bases spanning the gap. CDR3 residues: CASSPTGRNTIYF. For the CDR3, the DNA is TGTGCCAGTAGCCCGACAGGTAGAAACACCATATATTTT. The full variable domain, completed using reference TRBV19 and TRBJ1-3, is DGGITQSPKYLFRKEGQNVTLSCEQNLNHDAMYWYRQDPGQGLRLIYYSQIVNDFQKGDIAEGYSVSREKKESFPLTVTSAQKNPTAFYLCASSPTGRNTIYFGEGSWLTVV.